The source of this T cell receptor beta chain is a study of identical twins. General observations from the study: Where out-of-frame alpha sequences were twin-shared, they showed excess low generation probability.

There were only healthy Caucasians among the donors. This clonotype was recorded many times. Its antigen remains unidentified. Addition of a universal primer site occurred through template switching, and cDNA carried unique molecular identifiers. One entry per CDR3 protein results from TCRdb running MiXCR on the 5' RACE reads. The sample shows approximately 600,000 distinct CDR3 sequences, roughly 7.2% of them seen only once. There are 15 residues in the CDR3. J lost 8 bases, V lost 6 bases, and 5 bases had no gene match. Looked up from germline, CDR1 is MNHEY and CDR2 is SVGEGT. Separately, the same data were catalogued under a study of yellow fever vaccine responses in identical twins.

The receptor's source is a woman between 18 and 30 years old in good health. The specimen sequenced was PBMCs. The chain links TRBV6-2 or TRBV6-3 to TRBJ2-1, with 15 bases identical to TRBD2. The CDR3, as DNA: TGTGCCAGCAGACCCGGGACTAGCGGGAGGTATGAGCAGTTCTTC. Encoded protein: CASRPGTSGRYEQFF.